The following is a TCR beta chain sequence with its context. PCR was performed using 60 Vbeta and 13 Jbeta primers. Some clones are missing from TCRdb's copy, which holds only in-frame ones; the method was immunoSEQ multiplex PCR. The top ten clones hold 6.1% of a sample with about 110,000 clones, 83% of them seen once. The sample is drawn from a study of cytomegalovirus exposure and HLA in healthy donors. The germline CDR1 and CDR2 sequences are ENHRY and SYGVKD. The ends lost 6 bases at V and 4 bases at J; junction bases unmatched: 8. This CDR3 spans 15 amino acids. Sample: PBMCs. This rearrangement joins TRBV10-3 to TRBJ1-5; TRBD1 matches at 8 bases. The clonotype comes from a man in his late teens or twenties in good health and CMV-seronegative. CDR3 nucleotides: TGTGCCATCAGCCCAACAGGGGGAACGAATCAGCCCCAGCATTTT. Translated: CAISPTGGTNQPQHF.